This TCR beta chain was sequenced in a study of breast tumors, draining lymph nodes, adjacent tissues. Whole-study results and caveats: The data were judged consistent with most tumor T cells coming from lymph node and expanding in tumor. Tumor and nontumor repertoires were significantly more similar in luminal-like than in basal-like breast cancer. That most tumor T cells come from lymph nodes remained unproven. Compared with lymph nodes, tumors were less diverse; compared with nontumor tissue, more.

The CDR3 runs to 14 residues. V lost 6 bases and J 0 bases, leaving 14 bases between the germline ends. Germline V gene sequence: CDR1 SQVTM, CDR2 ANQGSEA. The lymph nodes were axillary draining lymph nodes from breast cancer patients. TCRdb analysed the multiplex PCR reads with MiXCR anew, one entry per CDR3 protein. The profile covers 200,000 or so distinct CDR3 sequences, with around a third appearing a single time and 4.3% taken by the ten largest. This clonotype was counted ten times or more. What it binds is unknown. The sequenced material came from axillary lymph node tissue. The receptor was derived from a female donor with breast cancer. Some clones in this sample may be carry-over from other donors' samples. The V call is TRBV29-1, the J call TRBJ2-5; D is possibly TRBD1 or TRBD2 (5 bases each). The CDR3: CSVPGPQYQETQYF. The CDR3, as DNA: TGCAGCGTCCCGGGACCACAGTACCAAGAGACCCAGTACTTC.